This section outlines one T cell receptor beta chain sequence together with its context. Its antigen is not identified. The data originate from a study of beta chain features in type 1 diabetes. The study reverse transcribed the entire isolated RNA, so it sequenced expressed TCRB transcripts. Profiling relied on immunoSEQ multiplex PCR, and the TCRdb table lists in-frame clones only, not all of them. The sample lists roughly 38,000 clones; 66% were seen once. Points from the study as a whole: All four CD4+ subsets from Type 1 diabetes patients carried moderately but significantly shorter TCRB CDR3s. HLA effects on TCRB rearrangement stayed unresolved here.

One heparinised draw, averaging roughly 0.12 L, was taken per donor. CD45RO/CCR7/CD25/CD127/CD95/CD27 separated CD4+ naive, central memory, regulatory and stem cell-like memory cells by sorting. V lost 3 bases and J 5 bases, leaving 10 bases between the germline ends. The CDR3 sequence is 13 residues long. CDR1 is MNHNY and CDR2 is SVGAGI in the germline V gene (reference sequence). The sequenced sample consisted of Tregs from blood. The TCR sequence derives from a young man with type 1 diabetes. Some clones in this sample may be carry-over from other donors' samples. The chain carries TRBV6-6 and TRBJ1-2; D gene unclear. The CDR3 sequence is CASSYSPDYGYTF. The CDR3 DNA reads as TGTGCCAGCAGTTATTCGCCAGATTATGGCTACACCTTC.